This T cell receptor (beta chain) was identified during a study of siplizumab effects on memory and regulatory T cells. Study-wide results and limits: Alloreactive sequences tracing back to unstimulated CD4+ memory cells fell significantly with siplizumab. Assignment of a naive or memory phenotype failed for roughly 80-97% of the proliferating CD4+ or CD8+ clones.

TCRdb keeps only in-frame clones here, not all; method: immunoSEQ multiplex PCR. This table holds tens of thousands of clones, roughly 88% found once. The V gene end was trimmed by 3 bases and the J gene end by 5 bases; junction bases not matched to a gene: 6. This CDR3 has 15 amino acids. From germline, CDR1 is ENHRY and CDR2 SYGVKD. In regard to this clone: The antigen remains unidentified.

The source is a human donor in good health. Source material: Tregs sorted from blood. The chain uses TRBV10-3 and TRBJ2-3; 9 nucleotides line up with TRBD1. As DNA, the CDR3 is TGTGCCATCAGTGAAAGGACAGGGGTGGGAGATACGCAGTATTTT. Its translation is CAISERTGVGDTQYF.